Listed here are 20 T cell receptor beta chains from one sample, sequenced in a study of Ad26.COV2.S vaccination and SARS-CoV-2 variants. The repertoire was sequenced with immunoSEQ multiplex PCR; TCRdb's copy has only in-frame clones and lacks some. The sample shows about 400,000 clones, more than 85% of them seen only once. Sample treatment: 15 to 20 received Ad26.COV2.S at low or high dose, single or two shots; five or six received placebo; per-sample allocation not given. Collection of samples fell on day 63 after the first vaccine or placebo injection. The source material was peripheral blood, sampled in a trial of Ad26.COV2.S vaccine versus placebo. Receptors were obtained from a person between 18 and 59 years old who received the Ad26.COV2.S COVID-19 vaccine or a placebo.

The rearrangement uses TRBV5-4 and TRBJ2-7, with 11 bases identical to TRBD2. Per the germline V gene, CDR1 is SGHNT and CDR2 is YYREEE (reference sequence). The ends lost 4 bases at V and 2 bases at J; junction bases unmatched: 5. The CDR3 runs to 15 residues. The CDR3 DNA reads as TGTGCCAGCAGCGCAATAGCGGGGGGGACCTACGAGCAGTACTTC. This codes for CASSAIAGGTYEQYF.

Details on this clone: Other DNA sequences in this specimen translate into the identical CDR3. V and J are TRBV3-1 (or the pseudogene TRBV3-2) and TRBJ2-7; TRBD2 matches at 9 bases. This CDR3 is built from 14 residues. Unmatched junction bases numbered 2, after V lost 1 base and J lost 4 bases. Germline CDR1 is LGHDT and CDR2 is YNNKEL (reference sequence). CDR3 sequence: CASSQGLAGYEQYF. The CDR3, as DNA: TGTGCCAGCAGCCAAGGGCTAGCGGGGTACGAGCAGTACTTC.

This chain connects TRBV7-2 to TRBJ1-2; 8 bases map to TRBD1. The CDR3 runs to 17 residues. V trimming: 0 bases; J trimming: 4 bases; junction bases outside the gene matches: 10. Per the germline V gene, CDR1 is SGHTA and CDR2 is FQGNSA. The CDR3 region has the DNA TGTGCCAGCAGCTTAGCGGCCACAGGGGGTATCGGCTATGGCTACACCTTC. It encodes CASSLAATGGIGYGYTF.

J is TRBJ1-2 and V is TRBV13; 8 bases agree with TRBD1. Trimming cost V 5 bases and J 8 bases; bases outside gene matches: 10. Germline loops: CDR1 PRHDT, CDR2 FYEKMQ (reference sequence). The CDR3 covers 14 residues. CDR3 DNA sequence: TGTGCCAGCAGCCATTCAGGGGGCCCCCGAGGCTACACCTTC. Translating gives CASSHSGGPRGYTF.

This clone was seen only a few times. This chain joins TRBV3-1 (or the pseudogene TRBV3-2) and TRBJ1-4, with D possibly being TRBD1 (5 bases). Germline CDR1 LGHDT, CDR2 YNNKEL (reference sequence). The V end was cut by 3 bases, the J end by 0 bases, with 5 bases between. This CDR3 is 14 amino acids long. The DNA of the CDR3 is TGTGCCAGCAGCCAGGGGGCAACTAATGAAAAACTGTTTTTT. Amino acid sequence: CASSQGATNEKLFF.

The V call is TRBV16, the J call TRBJ2-7, with 8 bases fitting TRBD1. The trim removed 3 bases at V and 1 base at J, leaving 8 bases unmatched. The CDR3 is made up of 16 amino acids. Germline loops: CDR1 KGHSY, CDR2 FQNENV. The CDR3 DNA sequence: TGTGCCAGCAGCCAGGGCGGACAGGGACCGTCCTACGAGCAGTACTTC. The encoded protein is CASSQGGQGPSYEQYF.

This sequence joins TRBV3-1 (or the pseudogene TRBV3-2) and TRBJ1-1; 11 nucleotides align to TRBD1. V dropped 6 bases and J dropped 6; count of bases not matched to a gene: 12. Germline loops: CDR1 LGHDT, CDR2 YNNKEL (reference sequence). The CDR3 has 16 residues. CDR3 DNA sequence: TGTGCCAGCAGTCCTGGGGACAGGGGGTGGGTCGCTGAAGCTTTCTTT. Protein sequence: CASSPGDRGWVAEAFF.

CDR3 nucleotides: TGCGCCAGCAGCTTCTACCGACAGGGGTTGGACACTGAAGCTTTCTTT. Its protein is CASSFYRQGLDTEAFF. The gene calls are TRBV5-1 and TRBJ1-1; TRBD1 aligns across 8 bases. The length of the CDR3 is 16 residues. CDR1 and CDR2 from the germline V gene are SGHRS and YFSETQ. Trimming cost V 2 bases and J 3 bases; bases outside gene matches: 9.

The rearrangement uses TRBV6-5 and TRBJ2-3, with D possibly called TRBD1 or TRBD2 (6 bases each). The CDR3 is made up of 14 amino acids. The V and J ends lost 4 bases and 0 bases respectively, with 8 bases between them. The germline CDR1 and CDR2 sequences are MNHEY and SVGAGI. The CDR3 loop reads CASSWGASTDTQYF. For the CDR3, the DNA is TGTGCCAGCAGTTGGGGGGCTAGCACAGATACGCAGTATTTT.

The chain has TRBV6-5 and TRBJ1-1; 11 bases match TRBD1. This CDR3 has 16 amino acids. Germline V CDR1 and CDR2: MNHEY, SVGAGI. Germline trimming cut 2 bases from V and 3 bases from J; bases unmatched to any gene: 5. CDR3 coding DNA: TGTGCCAGCAGTTACACCCCGGGACAGGGGGACACTGAAGCTTTCTTT. This codes for CASSYTPGQGDTEAFF.

V usage is TRBV5-1 and J usage is TRBJ1-1; 10 bases align to TRBD1. After removal of 5 bases from V and 5 bases from J, the junction contained 6 bases not matched to a gene. CDR1 is SGHRS and CDR2 is YFSETQ in the germline V gene. This CDR3 spans 14 amino acids. CDR3 loop: CASRQTGGRTEAFF. In DNA form, the CDR3 reads TGCGCCAGCAGGCAGACAGGGGGCAGGACTGAAGCTTTCTTT.

This chain links TRBV5-1 with TRBJ1-2; D is unresolved. Trimming pared 5 bases from V and 5 bases from J, leaving 4 bases between. Germline lookup yields CDR1 SGHRS and CDR2 YFSETQ. The CDR3 totals 10 residues. The CDR3 region has the DNA TGCGCCAGCAGAACGTATGGCTACACCTTC. Translating gives CASRTYGYTF. Together with reference TRBV5-1 and TRBJ1-2, the CDR3 gives the full variable domain: KAGVTQTPRYLIKTRGQQVTLSCSPISGHRSVSWYQQTPGQGLQFLFEYFSETQRNKGNFPGRFSGRQFSNSRSEMNVSTLELGDSALYLCASRTYGYTFGSGTRLTVV.

The J gene is TRBJ1-1, the V gene TRBV5-6; D not resolved. The germline CDR1 and CDR2 sequences are SGHDT and YYEEEE. V was trimmed by 1 base and J by 2 bases, leaving 3 bases between them. CDR3 length: 12 amino acids. The CDR3 protein is CASSLYNTEAFF. In nucleotides, the CDR3 is TGTGCCAGCAGCTTGTATAACACTGAAGCTTTCTTT.

V is TRBV6-1 and J is TRBJ1-2; possibly TRBD1 for D (5 bases). V was pared by 2 bases and J by 4 bases, with 11 bases between. Per the germline V gene, CDR1 is MNHNS and CDR2 is SASEGT. CDR3 length equals 14 residues. The CDR3 loop reads CASSETGDFYGYTF. The CDR3 DNA reads as TGTGCCAGCAGTGAAACAGGAGATTTCTATGGCTACACCTTC.

The J gene is TRBJ2-7, the V gene TRBV5-6, with TRBD1 matching over 9 bases. CDR1 is SGHDT, CDR2 YYEEEE, per germline. The V segment lost 4 bases and the J segment 0 bases; nucleotides outside the gene matches: 5. This CDR3 comprises 15 residues. The CDR3 is CASSPGTGSSYEQYF. Here the CDR3 DNA reads TGTGCCAGCAGCCCTGGGACAGGGAGCTCCTACGAGCAGTACTTC.

The gene calls are TRBV5-1 and TRBJ2-7; 7 bases line up with TRBD2. Trimming took 1 base from V and 2 from J; bases not matched to a gene: 9. This CDR3 contains 16 residues. Germline V gives CDR1 SGHRS, CDR2 YFSETQ. This CDR3 reads CASSLLASGIPYEQYF. For the CDR3, the DNA is TGCGCCAGCAGCTTGCTGGCTAGCGGAATACCCTACGAGCAGTACTTC.

The chain recombines TRBV29-1 with TRBJ1-1; TRBD1 agrees at 9 bases. In germline, CDR1 is SQVTM, CDR2 ANQGSEA. The CDR3 is 14 residues long. V lost 1 base, J lost 4 bases, and 4 bases stayed unmatched. The CDR3 bases are TGCAGCGTTGAAGTGGACAGGGGTGTCACTGAAGCTTTCTTT. It specifies CSVEVDRGVTEAFF.

CDR3 nucleotide sequence: TGCAGTGCTAGTACTTTTGGCGAGCAGTACTTC. It specifies CSASTFGEQYF. This chain links TRBV20-1 with TRBJ2-7; D not certain. Germline-derived CDR1 and CDR2 are DFQATT and SNEGSKA (reference sequence). Trimming cost V 3 bases and J 6 bases, with 9 bases left between them. The length of the CDR3 is 11 residues.

The chain joins TRBV5-1 to TRBJ2-7; no definite D call. Trimming removed 2 bases at V and 1 base at J, with 16 bases between. The CDR3 sequence is 16 residues long. Germline loops: CDR1 SGHRS, CDR2 YFSETQ. The CDR3 bases are TGCGCCAGCAGCTTAGGAGCCCCCCTTAGGTCCTACGAGCAGTACTTC. It specifies CASSLGAPLRSYEQYF.

The chain joins TRBV18 to TRBJ1-1; D remains ambiguous. Germline loops: CDR1 KGHSH, CDR2 LQKENI. Trimming cost V 6 bases and J 4 bases, with 15 bases left between them. CDR3 size: 14 residues. The CDR3 DNA follows: TGTGCCAGCTCTACGGGCCGGCAGATCACTGAAGCTTTCTTT. It encodes CASSTGRQITEAFF.